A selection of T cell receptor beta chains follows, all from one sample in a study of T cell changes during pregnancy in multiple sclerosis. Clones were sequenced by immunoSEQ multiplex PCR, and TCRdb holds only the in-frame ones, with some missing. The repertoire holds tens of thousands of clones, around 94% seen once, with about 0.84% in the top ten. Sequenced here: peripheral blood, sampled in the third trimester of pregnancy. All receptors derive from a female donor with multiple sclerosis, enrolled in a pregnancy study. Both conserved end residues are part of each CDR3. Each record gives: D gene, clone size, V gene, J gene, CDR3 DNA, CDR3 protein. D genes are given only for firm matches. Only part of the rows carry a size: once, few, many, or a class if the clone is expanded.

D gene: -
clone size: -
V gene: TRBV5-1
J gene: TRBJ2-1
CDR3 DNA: TGCGCCAGCAGCCCCTGGCAGACTAGTGTCAATGAGCAGTTCTTC
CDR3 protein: CASSPWQTSVNEQFF

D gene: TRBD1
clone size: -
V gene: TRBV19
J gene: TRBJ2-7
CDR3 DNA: TGTGCCAGTAGTATAGCGGGACAGGGGTACGAGCAGTACTTC
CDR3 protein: CASSIAGQGYEQYF

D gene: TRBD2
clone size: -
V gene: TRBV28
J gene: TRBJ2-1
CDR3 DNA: TGTGCCAGCAGTTTTCCGGGACTAGCGGGAGTTGGTGAGCAGTTCTTC
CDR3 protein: CASSFPGLAGVGEQFF

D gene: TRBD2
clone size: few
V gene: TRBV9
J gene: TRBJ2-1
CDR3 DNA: TGTGCCTCCGGGACTAGCGGGAGGGCCGCTGAGCAGTTCTTC
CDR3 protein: CASGTSGRAAEQFF

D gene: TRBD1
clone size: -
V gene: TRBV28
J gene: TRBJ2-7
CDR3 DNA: TGTGCCAGCAGAATATTGACAGGGAACTCCTACGAGCAGTACTTC
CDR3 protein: CASRILTGNSYEQYF

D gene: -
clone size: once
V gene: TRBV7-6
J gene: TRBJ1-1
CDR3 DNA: TGTGCCAGCAGCTCGGCAGGCCTTAACACTGAAGCTTTCTTT
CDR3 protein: CASSSAGLNTEAFF

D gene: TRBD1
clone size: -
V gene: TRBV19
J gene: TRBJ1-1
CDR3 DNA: TGTGCCAGTAGACCCGGGACAGAATTCAACACTGAAGCTTTCTTT
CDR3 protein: CASRPGTEFNTEAFF

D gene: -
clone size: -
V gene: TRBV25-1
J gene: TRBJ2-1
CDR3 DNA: TGTGCCAGCAGTGAATCGCGGGGCACTCACAATGAGCAGTTCTTC
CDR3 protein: CASSESRGTHNEQFF

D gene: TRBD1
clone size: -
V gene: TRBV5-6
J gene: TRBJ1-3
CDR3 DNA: TGTGCCAGCAGTCAACGTCTCAGGGGGTTTTCTGGAAACACCATATATTTT
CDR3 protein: CASSQRLRGFSGNTIYF

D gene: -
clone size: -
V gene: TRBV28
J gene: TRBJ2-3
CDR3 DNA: TGTGCCAGCAGTTTGGGGGGGCAAGGAGATACGCAGTATTTT
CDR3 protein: CASSLGGQGDTQYF